The T cell receptor beta chain under discussion was sequenced for a study of T cell responses to AZD1222 COVID-19 vaccine. Some clones are missing from TCRdb's copy, which holds only in-frame ones; the method was immunoSEQ multiplex PCR. The sample includes approximately 46,000 clones, roughly 80% seen only once; the top ten take around 7%. V dropped 3 bases and J dropped 5; count of bases not matched to a gene: 4. The CDR3 loop spans 15 amino acids. Germline V gene data show CDR1 as MNHNS and CDR2 as SASEGT. The receptor was derived from an adult in good health. The sample was peripheral blood, taken on day 0 of AZD1222 vaccination. The chain links TRBV6-1 to TRBJ1-6, with TRBD1 identical over 7 bases. CDR3 loop: CASSEGDRDNSPLHF. The CDR3 nucleotides are TGTGCCAGCAGTGAGGGGGACAGAGATAATTCACCCCTCCACTTT.